Given below is one T cell receptor beta chain in context. Its target is not known. Method: immunoSEQ multiplex PCR; TCRdb's copy keeps in-frame clones and lacks some. Of approximately 70,000 clones listed, 88% are singletons. This CDR3 contains 15 residues. V was pared by 0 bases and J by 2 bases, with 10 bases between. The germline CDR1 and CDR2 sequences are SGDLS and YYNGEE. The data were taken from a study of OX40 agonist ivuxolimab in advanced cancers. Study-wide context: At doses from 0.01 to 10 mg/kg, patients were given intravenous ivuxolimab every 2 weeks.

Notes on the study in general: Patients who responded partially at 0.1-3.0 mg/kg showed clonal expansion ranking among the lowest. Blood T cells, both CD4+ and CD8+, expanded clonally by week 6 at 0.1 to 3.0 mg/kg.

The chain joins TRBV9 to TRBJ2-3, with D perhaps matching TRBD1 or TRBD2 (6 bases each). The clonotype comes from an adult with an advanced solid tumor such as melanoma, head and neck, liver or kidney cancer. The input for sequencing was CD4+ or CD8+ T cells sorted from blood, taken in a trial of the OX40 agonist ivuxolimab. The CDR3 DNA sequence: TGTGCCAGCAGCGTAGTGGGGGGCTACACAGATACGCAGTATTTT. It codes for CASSVVGGYTDTQYF.